What follows are 27 T cell receptor beta chains derived from one specimen sequenced in a study of blood T cell repertoires in COVID-19. Assay: immunoSEQ multiplex PCR; the TCRdb copy retains only in-frame clones and omits some. Of roughly 500,000 clones detected, 85% to 90% appear once; the ten largest clones hold around 0.92%. Sequenced sample: peripheral blood. These receptors all come from a man between 18 and 29 years old with COVID-19, enrolled during active disease.

The V call is TRBV29-1, the J call TRBJ2-3; no definite D call. This CDR3 spans 11 amino acids. V was clipped by 6 bases and J by 6 bases, with 10 bases between them. Germline values: CDR1 SQVTM, CDR2 ANQGSEA. The chain's CDR3 is CSVYYYDTQYF. The CDR3 DNA is TGCAGCGTCTACTACTATGATACGCAGTATTTT.

The chain has TRBV19 and TRBJ1-1, with 8 bases aligning to TRBD1. The germline CDR1 and CDR2 sequences are LNHDA and SQIVND (reference sequence). This CDR3 has 13 amino acids. Trimming took 6 bases from V and 4 from J; bases not matched to a gene: 4. CDR3 in DNA: TGTGCCAGTAGAACAGGGGGAAGCACTGAAGCTTTCTTT. Its translation: CASRTGGSTEAFF.

The CDR3 protein is CASSLARTGGRTDTQYF. The CDR3 DNA reads TGTGCCAGCAGCTTGGCGCGGACAGGGGGCAGGACAGATACGCAGTATTTT. The V gene is TRBV7-8, the J gene TRBJ2-3; 11 bases map to TRBD1. The V gene's germline CDR1 is SGHVS and CDR2 FQNEAQ. Unmatched junction bases numbered 8, after V lost 3 bases and J lost 3 bases. The CDR3 spans 17 residues.

The count of this clone is one. This rearrangement joins TRBV9 to TRBJ2-7; TRBD1 agrees at 11 bases. CDR1 is SGDLS, CDR2 YYNGEE, per germline. Unmatched junction bases numbered 6, after V lost 4 bases and J lost 3 bases. CDR3 length equals 15 residues. The CDR3 here is CASSRTGGLLYEQYF. CDR3 bases: TGTGCCAGCAGCAGGACAGGGGGCCTCCTCTACGAGCAGTACTTC.

V usage is TRBV24-1 and J usage is TRBJ2-5; D perhaps matches TRBD1 (7 bases). The CDR3 spans 13 residues. CDR1 KGHDR and CDR2 SFDVKD come from the germline V gene. V lost 5 bases to trimming and J lost 5 bases, with 11 bases between them. CDR3 residues: CATSGAGGETQYF. Written as DNA, the CDR3 is TGTGCCACCAGTGGGGCAGGGGGGGAGACCCAGTACTTC.

V usage is TRBV25-1 and J usage is TRBJ2-2; 12 bases are a match to TRBD1. V was clipped by 1 base and J by 8 bases; unmatched bases: 8. Germline-derived CDR1 and CDR2 are MGHDK and SYGVNS. This CDR3 is 17 amino acids long. The DNA for the CDR3 is TGTGCCAGCAGTGAATTCAGGGGACAGGGGGCAATGGGGGAGCTGTTTTTT. Protein: CASSEFRGQGAMGELFF.

J is TRBJ1-2 and V is TRBV7-9, with 9 bases aligning to TRBD1. This CDR3 comprises 15 residues. CDR1 is SEHNR, CDR2 FQNEAQ, per germline (reference sequence). The trim removed 1 base at V and 8 bases at J, leaving 8 bases unmatched. DNA of the CDR3: TGTGCCAGCAGCTTAGGAGACAGGGGGTATGAAGGCTACACCTTC. It is translated as CASSLGDRGYEGYTF.

This rearrangement joins TRBV7-2 to TRBJ1-4, with D tentatively TRBD1 (6 bases). The V end was cut by 5 bases, the J end by 0 bases, with 13 bases between. Germline CDR1 is SGHTA and CDR2 is FQGNSA. The CDR3 is 16 amino acids. In DNA, the CDR3 is TGTGCCAGCAGCCTAGGGGGGGGTTCAACTAATGAAAAACTGTTTTTT. Translating it yields CASSLGGGSTNEKLFF. The variable domain in full, completed from reference TRBV7-2 and TRBJ1-4, reads GAGVSQSPSNKVTEKGKDVELRCDPISGHTALYWYRQSLGQGLEFLIYFQGNSAPDKSGLPSDRFSAERTGGSVSTLTIQRTQQEDSAVYLCASSLGGGSTNEKLFFGSGTQLSVL.

This chain connects TRBV7-8 to TRBJ2-2; D is perhaps TRBD1 (6 bases). CDR3 size: 17 residues. Germline V CDR1 and CDR2: SGHVS, FQNEAQ. V was clipped by 0 bases and J by 0 bases, with 11 bases between them. CDR3 loop: CASSLAFRTANTGELFF. CDR3 in DNA: TGTGCCAGCAGCTTAGCCTTTAGGACAGCGAACACCGGGGAGCTGTTTTTT. Complete variable domain (other parts from reference TRBV7-8 and TRBJ2-2): GAGVSQSPRYKVAKRGQDVALRCDPISGHVSLFWYQQALGQGPEFLTYFQNEAQLDKSGLPSDRFFAERPEGSVSTLKIQRTQQEDSAVYLCASSLAFRTANTGELFFGEGSRLTVL.

V usage is TRBV3-1 (or the pseudogene TRBV3-2) and J usage is TRBJ2-7; 9 bases are shared with TRBD1. J gave up 6 bases and V 3 bases, and 6 bases lay outside the gene matches. The CDR3 consists of 14 residues. Germline loops: CDR1 LGHDT, CDR2 YNNKEL (reference sequence). Here the CDR3 DNA reads TGTGCCAGCAGCCAGGGTACGACAGGGGGCGAGCAGTACTTC. Its protein is CASSQGTTGGEQYF.

This chain joins TRBV14 and TRBJ2-7, with TRBD1 matching 9 bases. The CDR3 covers 15 residues. From germline, CDR1 is SGHDN and CDR2 FVKESK. J gave up 4 bases and V 8 bases, and 12 bases lay outside the gene matches. The CDR3 nucleotides are TGTGCCAGCGGTACTGAGCGGGACAGGGATTACGAGCAGTACTTC. This codes for CASGTERDRDYEQYF.

The J gene is TRBJ1-6, the V gene TRBV4-1, with TRBD1 matching 8 bases. Germline CDR1 MGHRA, CDR2 YSYEKL. This CDR3 comprises 17 residues. V lost 0 bases to trimming and J lost 12 bases; unmatched junction nucleotides: 13. CDR3 nucleotides: TGCGCCAGCAGCCAAGAGGGGGACAGGCTCAACTTTGGACCCCTCCACTTT. Translation gives CASSQEGDRLNFGPLHF.

The chain employs TRBV18 and TRBJ1-6, with a tentative D call TRBD1 (5 bases). Deletions cut 6 bases from V and 7 bases from J, with 10 bases between. This CDR3 has 13 residues. Germline CDR1 KGHSH, CDR2 LQKENI. CDR3 residues: CASSTDKNSPLHF. The CDR3 bases are TGTGCCAGCTCGACGGACAAGAATTCACCCCTCCACTTT. The variable domain in full, completed from reference TRBV18 and TRBJ1-6, reads NAGVMQNPRHLVRRRGQEARLRCSPMKGHSHVYWYRQLPEEGLKFMVYLQKENIIDESGMPKERFSAEFPKEGPSILRIQQVVRGDSAAYFCASSTDKNSPLHFGNGTRLTVT.

The genes are TRBV11-2 and TRBJ1-2, with D possibly matching TRBD1 (5 bases). Germline-derived CDR1 and CDR2 are SGHAT and FQNNGV. The CDR3 extends over 12 amino acids. V lost 1 base, J lost 10 bases, and 10 bases lay in between. The CDR3 is CASSLVRGDYTF. The CDR3 bases are TGTGCCAGCAGCTTAGTAAGGGGCGACTACACCTTC.

This chain joins TRBV2 and TRBJ1-6; tentatively, D is TRBD1 (5 bases). The CDR3 contains 17 residues. V was pared by 6 bases and J by 2 bases, with 17 bases between. Looked up from germline, CDR1 is SNHLY and CDR2 is FYNNEI. Here the CDR3 reads CASSSLGGPTYNSPLHF. In DNA form, the CDR3 reads TGTGCCAGCAGCTCCCTGGGGGGACCGACCTATAATTCACCCCTCCACTTT.

This CDR3 reads CAWSGGLPPDTQYF. As DNA, the CDR3 is TGTGCCTGGAGTGGGGGACTGCCTCCGGATACGCAGTATTTT. The chain links TRBV30 to TRBJ2-3; D might be TRBD2 (6 bases). The ends were cut back, 1 base at V and 6 bases at J, with 14 bases in the middle. This CDR3 is 14 amino acids long. From germline, CDR1 is GTSNPN and CDR2 SVGIG (reference sequence).

This clone was found a few times. V usage is TRBV6-5 and J usage is TRBJ2-7; D remains ambiguous. This CDR3 region has 11 residues. Germline lookup yields CDR1 MNHEY and CDR2 SVGAGI. The V gene lost 6 bases and the J gene lost 3 bases, with 6 bases spanning the gap. CDR3 nucleotides: TGTGCCAGCAGAGAGAACTACGAGCAGTACTTC. It translates to CASRENYEQYF.

J is TRBJ1-2 and V is TRBV3-1 (or the pseudogene TRBV3-2), with 9 bases fitting TRBD1. This CDR3 has 15 residues. Germline CDR1 reads LGHDT; CDR2 reads YNNKEL (reference sequence). With V trimmed by 2 bases and J by 0 bases, 1 base remained unmatched. The CDR3 region has the DNA TGTGCCAGCAGCCAATGGGACAGGGCTAACTATGGCTACACCTTC. This translates into CASSQWDRANYGYTF.

This clone came up a few times. V gene TRBV9 combines with J gene TRBJ2-3; D is perhaps TRBD1 (6 bases). V dropped 4 bases and J dropped 4 bases, with 16 bases sitting between them. The germline V gene has CDR1 SGDLS and CDR2 YYNGEE. The CDR3 is 15 residues long. The CDR3 sequence: CASSPQGILPDTQYF. CDR3 sequence (DNA): TGTGCCAGCAGCCCTCAGGGGATACTGCCAGATACGCAGTATTTT. Based on the CDR3 plus reference TRBV9 and TRBJ2-3, the full variable domain is DSGVTQTPKHLITATGQRVTLRCSPRSGDLSVYWYQQSLDQGLQFLIQYYNGEERAKGNILERFSAQQFPDLHSELNLSSLELGDSALYFCASSPQGILPDTQYFGPGTRLTVL.

V usage is TRBV7-9 and J usage is TRBJ2-3, with 7 bases that match TRBD1. Germline values: CDR1 SEHNR, CDR2 FQNEAQ (reference sequence). The CDR3 covers 16 residues. J lost 6 bases, V lost 5 bases, and 14 bases had no gene match. CDR3 sequence reads: CASSVQGMGPGDTQYF. The CDR3, as DNA: TGTGCCAGCAGCGTACAGGGGATGGGCCCGGGTGATACGCAGTATTTT. The full variable domain, in which reference TRBV7-9 and TRBJ2-3 provide the parts outside the CDR3, is DTGVSQNPRHKITKRGQNVTFRCDPISEHNRLYWYRQTLGQGPEFLTYFQNEAQLEKSRLLSDRFSAERPKGSFSTLEIQRTEQGDSAMYLCASSVQGMGPGDTQYFGPGTRLTVL.

The chain uses TRBV7-9 and TRBJ1-1, with D unclear. Trimming shortened V by 5 bases and J by 6 bases, and 10 bases separated the two germline ends. The V gene's germline CDR1 is SEHNR and CDR2 FQNEAQ (reference sequence). This CDR3 has 12 amino acids. The DNA for the CDR3 is TGTGCCAGCAGCCCTCCTCCCGCTGAAGCTTTCTTT. Translation: CASSPPPAEAFF.

This chain connects TRBV14 to TRBJ2-7; D might be TRBD2 (5 bases). CDR3 length equals 18 residues. Looked up from germline, CDR1 is SGHDN and CDR2 is FVKESK. Trimming shortened V by 0 bases and J by 3 bases, and 21 bases separated the two germline ends. CDR3 loop: CASSQEVPGVAPGYEQYF. The CDR3, as DNA: TGTGCCAGCAGCCAAGAGGTGCCCGGGGTGGCCCCAGGCTACGAGCAGTACTTC.

This clone occurred a few times. The J gene is TRBJ2-7, the V gene TRBV18; TRBD1 matches at 8 bases. The length of the CDR3 is 16 residues. The V gene's germline CDR1 is KGHSH and CDR2 LQKENI. V shed 2 bases and J 7 bases; nucleotides not matched to a gene: 13. CDR3 in DNA: TGTGCCAGCTCACCAGGTAGACACAGGGGGGCCCTTGAGCAGTACTTC. It specifies CASSPGRHRGALEQYF.

This rearrangement joins TRBV5-8 to TRBJ1-4, with TRBD1 as a possible D gene (5 bases). Germline V gives CDR1 SGHTS, CDR2 YDEGEE. Trimming shortened V by 5 bases and J by 8 bases, and 16 bases separated the two germline ends. This CDR3 region has 14 residues. The CDR3 sequence: CASRLQVTGEKLFF. DNA for the CDR3: TGTGCCAGCAGATTACAGGTGACGGGCGAAAAACTGTTTTTT.

About this clone: This may be a read error, as it is one base from a much larger clone. This chain links TRBV7-9 with TRBJ2-7, with D possibly being TRBD1 (5 bases). The CDR3 sequence is 12 residues long. The V and J ends lost 5 bases and 3 bases respectively, with 8 bases between them. In germline, CDR1 is SEHNR, CDR2 FQNEAQ (reference sequence). In DNA, the CDR3 is TGTGCCAGCAGCCCAGGGATCTACGAGCAGTACTTC. This translates into CASSPGIYEQYF.

The chain is built from TRBV5-4 and TRBJ1-4; the D is unclear. This CDR3 is built from 15 residues. The V and J ends lost 0 bases and 5 bases respectively, with 11 bases between them. In germline, CDR1 is SGHNT, CDR2 YYREEE (reference sequence). The CDR3 reads CASSLGRQENEKLFF. As DNA, the CDR3 is TGTGCCAGCAGCTTGGGTCGACAAGAGAATGAAAAACTGTTTTTT.

The J gene is TRBJ2-1, the V gene TRBV10-2, with 12 bases lining up with TRBD2. Germline trimming cut 3 bases from V and 9 bases from J; bases unmatched to any gene: 3. CDR3 size: 14 residues. Per germline, CDR1 WSHSY and CDR2 SAAADI. In DNA, the CDR3 is TGCGCCAGCAGTGAATGGACTAGCGGGGTTGAGCAGTTCTTC. Amino acid sequence: CASSEWTSGVEQFF.